This T cell receptor (beta chain) derives from a study of cytomegalovirus exposure and HLA in healthy donors (dated by TCRdb to the late 2010s). General notes on the study: An earlier analysis of roughly 570 of the donors reported around 280 Gb of sequence data and some 110 million unique TCR beta sequences obtained from approximately 180 million T cells. Roughly 300 gigabases of sequencing data and 70 million to 100 million unique TCR sequences were included in an early release covering about 700 HLA-typed donors. Of the 398 genotyped donors, approximately 82% fell in the genetic ancestry cluster associated with self-reported Caucasian donors. The aim of the study was to test whether cataloging public T cell receptors could identify signatures of past pathogen exposure. Using immunosequencing, the study profiled T cell repertoires from some 670 subjects and related those repertoires to cytomegalovirus serostatus. Besides the first cohort of about 730 subjects, a separate validation cohort made up of over a hundred different subjects was used. The study combined high-throughput TCR immunosequencing, statistical association of individual TCRs with disease status, and machine learning to predict cytomegalovirus infection status. In a later analysis, previously published TCR beta repertoires from several hundred donors were re-analyzed and high-resolution HLA genotyping was added so that TCR occurrence patterns could be studied. In the later analysis, no new phenotypic data were used to find candidate immune exposures; instead, reliance was placed on TCR beta sequences and their occurrence across donors. To decide whether each TCR beta V gene segment behaved as functional or pseudogenic, an earlier analysis of some 570 of the donors relied on high-throughput TCR beta sequencing. Donor age, sex, ethnicity and CMV serostatus were collected together with the repertoire data. Genome-wide SNP genotypes for about 65% of the roughly 700 donors were used in a later genetic analysis, which treated that subset as a discovery cohort. All discovery cohort repertoires had been generated on a single sequencing platform. Both class I and class II loci were covered by HLA typing, at four-digit resolution. The number of donors typed differed by locus, with roughly 620-630 for A, B, C, DRB1 and DQB1, around 500 for DQA1, 600 to 610 for DPA1, and roughly 450 for DPB1. About five DR-DQ haplotypes were treated as single units for association and clustering because of strong linkage in the cohort. Among about 390 genotyped donors of the cohort, an average of approximately 240,000 unique TCR beta nucleotide sequences were sequenced per donor, roughly 20% of them non-productive. Points the paper makes about the study in general: Presence/absence analyses assumed roughly uniform sequencing depth across donors, an assumption that may not hold. CMV serostatus was the only immune exposure information available for the cohort. In a later analysis, most CMV-associated TCR beta chains were found to appear HLA-restricted, with HLA associations seemingly driven largely by CMV exposure. Because the 87-base-pair reads could not distinguish some IMGT-functional V segments, including TRBV6-2 and TRBV6-3, those segments were excluded. In a later analysis, HLA-associated TCR beta chains were found to be more clonally expanded and to have lower generation probabilities than equally common non-associated chains. A cluster of highly shared sequence variants was judged likely to be a technical artifact of the sequencing pipeline. Several of the top co-occurrence clusters appeared to be linked to parvovirus B19, influenza, CMV and Epstein-Barr virus, according to a later analysis. In an earlier analysis of some 640 of the donors, most TCR beta V segments were observed in productive rearrangements about 90% or about 30% of the time, broadly matching IMGT annotations. Linkage disequilibrium might explain the correlated functional status among segregating V segments, but an unknown experimental factor could not be ruled out. Roughly 17 rarely observed V segments, including chromosome 9 orphons, were excluded from the earlier analysis of several hundred of the donors because counts were too low. The authors suggested that the approach could potentially be generalized to other disease states and immunological phenotypes. The classifier was reported to diagnose cytomegalovirus status with high specificity and sensitivity in both the original cohort and the validation cohort. A later analysis found that TCR association rates varied across HLA loci, with DRB1 alleles showing the most associated TCRs and HLA-C alleles the fewest. A later genetic analysis associated a missense DCLRE1C variant with V-gene and J-gene trimming of TCR beta chains, and an independent cohort replicated the association. The study listed 150 to 200 TCR beta chains as associated with cytomegalovirus. This cohort had only TCR beta chains sequenced, and the lack of alpha or paired-chain data limited which features could be detected. A later genetic analysis reported fewer N-insertions in productive TCRs among donors in an Asian-associated ancestry cluster than the roughly 650-donor mean. A further reported finding was that TCR beta sequences accurately predicted the HLA-A and HLA-B alleles for most subjects in the first cohort. Most TCR sequences were seen in very few donors, while some public TCRs were found in many individuals. Strong co-occurrence of HLA alleles, especially DR and DQ, made assigning TCR associations to individual alleles difficult. Because HLA typing was missing for some donors at each locus, association tests included only the typed subset. Specific HLA alleles were associated with 15,000 to 20,000 TCR beta sequences at a false discovery rate of 0.05 in a later analysis. In vitro tests confirmed that a few of the cytomegalovirus-associated TCR beta chains recognize cytomegalovirus antigens.

Remarks on this clone: Its binding antigen is unknown. Base-call qualities are not available, and no considerably larger clone is one nucleotide away.

V was cut back by 4 bases and J by 4 bases, leaving a gap of 8 bases between them. From a lookup of the germline V gene, CDR1 and CDR2 are MDHEN and SYDVKM. Inclusive of the bounding cysteine and phenylalanine, the CDR3 is 13 residues long. Only the CDR3 part of the read is kept: 39 bases, read in frame from the first base. In total, roughly 670 healthy bone marrow donors made up the cohort. All cohort members were sampled while nominally healthy, although unrecorded immune exposures were likely present. The donor tested CMV seronegative and was one of the 352 seronegative cohort members. Each donor provided a peripheral blood sample, and peripheral blood mononuclear cells were used for TCR beta sequencing. Genomic DNA was extracted from the blood cell samples with the Qiagen DNeasy Blood Extraction Kit. To prepare the library, the immunoSEQ multiplex PCR assay was applied. For the multiplex PCR, a mixture combining 60 forward primers for TCR Vbeta segments and 13 reverse primers for TCR Jbeta segments was used. The CDR3 region of rearranged TCR beta genes was amplified from genomic DNA by a multiplex PCR assay. Amplified TCR beta libraries were sequenced as 87-base-pair reads on the Illumina HiSeq System. The paper's processing steps were these. A later analysis tallied 75 million to 85 million unique TCR beta chains across the 640 or so repertoires, and approximately 9.9 million of those chains were shared by two or more donors. Raw reads were error-corrected and collapsed into unique sequences by a nearest-neighbor algorithm in which closely related sequences were merged to remove PCR and sequencing errors. To assign V, D and J gene segments, CDR3 sequences were aligned to IMGT reference sequences. For a sequence to be retained, at least a six-nucleotide match to both a V gene segment and a J gene segment was required. A rearrangement counted as productive if the CDR3 had no stop codons and remained in frame with V and J, and every other rearrangement counted as non-productive. Following IMGT convention, CDR3 was defined as the stretch from the second conserved V-encoded cysteine to the conserved J-encoded phenylalanine. The earlier analysis of approximately 500 of the donors excluded sequences that lacked an unambiguous match to a single V gene segment. In an earlier analysis of approximately 550 of the donors, V segments were called functional above 56.7% productive rearrangements and were called segregating when the between-donor standard deviation exceeded 5%. A statistical classification framework was built to diagnose cytomegalovirus status from the catalog of TCR beta chain sequences. A later analysis assigned V and J genes by comparing TCR nucleotide sequences with IMGT/GENE-DB human TR gene sequences. Using the TCRdist pipeline, a later analysis assigned CDR3 sequences along with most-parsimonious VDJ recombination scenarios. In a later analysis, each TCR beta chain was defined by its CDR3 amino acid sequence together with its V-gene family, and reads without a unique V-gene family were excluded. As a way to deal with suspected cross-contamination and a sequencing artifact, a later analysis dropped under 600 nucleotide sequences that were highly shared and had low generation probability. In a later analysis, a clonal expansion index for each public chain was calculated from normalized within-repertoire ranks of inferred template counts. In a later analysis, generation probabilities were computed with a VDJ recombination model fitted to out-of-frame rearrangements, and the resulting probabilities were checked against IGoR. In a later analysis, hypergeometric tests were used to score TCR-TCR, TCR-HLA and TCR-CMV co-occurrence, with a repertoire-size bias correction applied to TCR pairs. False discovery rates were estimated in a later analysis by permuting HLA or CMV assignments 20 times. In a later analysis, co-occurring TCRs were grouped with DBSCAN, and TCRdist sequence similarity was added when clustering was performed within HLA-allele-positive subsets. Co-occurrence clustering excluded repertoires with fewer than 30,000 or more than 120,000 public chains, plus five with anomalous nucleotide sharing. TCRdb obtained this table from immuneACCESS and retained in-frame rearrangements with V and J assigned. These tables miss some clones; where compared with another copy, unresolved V genes account for less than half of the shortfall, and the remainder is unexplained. V, J and clone size are taken as reported in that table, and D and trimming were inferred from the DNA itself. In this sample the table shows around 160,000 clones, 68% of which occur a single time. In total, the top ten clones hold approximately 1.5% of the sample.

The clonotype was recovered from a man aged 45 to 65 in good health and CMV-seronegative. What was sequenced was PBMCs. The sequence joins TRBV28 to TRBJ2-1, with a tentative D gene TRBD1 over 6 matching bases. The CDR3 corresponds to CASSSTGYNEQFF. The DNA sequence is TGTGCCAGCAGTTCGACAGGATACAATGAGCAGTTCTTC. Here the CDR3 is joined to the reference TRBV28 and TRBJ2-1 genes, and the full variable domain is: DVKVTQSSRYLVKRTGEKVFLECVQDMDHENMFWYRQDPGLGLRLIYFSYDVKMKEKGDIPEGYSVSREKKERFSLILESASTNQTSMYLCASSSTGYNEQFFGPGTRLTVL.